These 16 T cell receptor beta chains originate from one sample sequenced in a study of tumor-infiltrating lymphocytes in oesophageal squamous cell carcinoma. Each CDR3 protein gets one entry after TCRdb re-called the PCR reads with MiXCR. Among 9,000 to 13,000 distinct CDR3 sequences, roughly 60% were seen once, and the ten largest hold 35%. Sample: esophageal tumor tissue. The receptors originated from a male donor with esophageal squamous cell carcinoma.

The chain links TRBV7-3 to TRBJ2-5, with 7 bases identical to TRBD1. The J call is uncertain, as TRBJ2-1 better fits the DNA end. CDR3 length: 12 residues. The germline gives CDR1 SGHTA, CDR2 FQGTGA. CDR3 in DNA: TGTGCCAGCAGCTTAGGGGGACAGGAGCAGTTCTTC. Protein product: CASSLGGQEQFF.

The chain combines TRBV6-1 with TRBJ2-5; possible D gene TRBD1, 5 bases. Germline lookup yields CDR1 MNHNS and CDR2 SASEGT. The CDR3 is 14 residues long. Trimming cost V 0 bases and J 11 bases, with 16 bases left between them. Here the CDR3 reads CASSEASLQGAQYF. In nucleotides, the CDR3 is TGTGCCAGCAGTGAAGCTTCTCTGCAAGGGGCGCAGTACTTC.

This clonotype is large. The CDR3 sequence: CASSFGGISYEQYF. As DNA, the CDR3 is TGTGCCAGCAGCTTTGGGGGGATCTCCTACGAGCAGTACTTC. The chain recombines TRBV7-6 with TRBJ2-7; maybe TRBD2 (6 bases). The CDR3 is 14 residues long. The V gene lost 3 bases and the J gene lost 0 bases, with 9 bases spanning the gap. Looked up from germline, CDR1 is SGHVS and CDR2 is FNYEAQ.

This clonotype was found a few times. A junction end diverges from the germline sequence, so it may reflect a read error. The J gene is TRBJ2-1, the V gene TRBV7-8; 7 nucleotides align to TRBD1. Looked up from germline, CDR1 is SGHVS and CDR2 is FQNEAQ. This CDR3 is 14 amino acids long. In DNA form, the CDR3 reads TGTGCCAGCAGTTCGACAGGGCAGTATTCACCCCTCCACTTC. Protein sequence: CASSSTGQYSPLHF.

In its sample, this clonotype ranks as large. J is TRBJ2-1 and V is TRBV28, with 8 bases that match TRBD2. This CDR3 is built from 19 residues. Germline CDR1 MDHEN, CDR2 SYDVKM. J was trimmed by 3 bases and V by 3 bases; bases with no gene match: 16. The CDR3 nucleotides read TGTGCCAGCAGTTTCCCCCGGGCTCTTTCAAGCGGGGGCTACAATGAGCAGTTCTTC. Protein sequence: CASSFPRALSSGGYNEQFF.

The V and J genes are TRBV27 and TRBJ2-3; 10 nucleotides align to TRBD2. The tail of the sequence fits TRBJ2-1 better, so the J call may be wrong. The CDR3 runs 14 residues. Looked up from germline, CDR1 is MNHEY and CDR2 is SMNVEV (reference sequence). CDR3 in amino acids: CASPLAGWNYEQFF. Written as DNA, the CDR3 is TGTGCCAGCCCACTAGCGGGATGGAACTACGAGCAGTTCTTC.

This clonotype was recorded a few times. The chain carries TRBV6-6 and TRBJ2-6; no reliable D call. TRBJ2-1 explains the end of the DNA better; the J call may be wrong. Germline CDR1 is MNHNY and CDR2 is SVGAGI (reference sequence). The CDR3 runs 11 residues. The DNA of the CDR3 is TGTGCCAGCAGTATCAACAATGAGCAGTTCTTC. Its translation is CASSINNEQFF.

This chain links TRBV7-6 with TRBJ2-6; weak D call: TRBD2 (7 bases). The CDR3 totals 16 residues. V was shortened by 5 bases and J by 2 bases, with 13 bases between the two germline ends. From germline, CDR1 is SGHVS and CDR2 FNYEAQ. The CDR3: CASSPRGGAGANVLTF. The CDR3 nucleotides are TGTGCCAGCAGCCCTAGGGGGGGGGCTGGGGCCAACGTCCTGACTTTC.

CDR3: CASTADRANVLTF. The CDR3 coding sequence is TGTGCCAGCACCGCAGACAGGGCCAACGTCCTGACTTTC. The V gene is TRBV11-2, the J gene TRBJ2-6; no firm D call. The germline CDR1 and CDR2 sequences are SGHAT and FQNNGV. Trimming cost V 7 bases and J 5 bases, with 9 bases left between them. The CDR3 contains 13 residues.

This clonotype has more than one count but fewer than ten. The chain has TRBV5-1 and TRBJ1-2; D call uncertain. V was cut by 0 bases and J by 8 bases, with 11 bases left in between. The CDR3 sequence is 13 residues long. Germline CDR1 is SGHRS and CDR2 is YFSETQ. The CDR3 bases are TGCGCCAGCAGCTTGGTCCTAGAAGCAGGCTACACCTTC. This gives the protein CASSLVLEAGYTF. Full variable domain (remainder filled in from reference TRBV5-1 and TRBJ1-2): KAGVTQTPRYLIKTRGQQVTLSCSPISGHRSVSWYQQTPGQGLQFLFEYFSETQRNKGNFPGRFSGRQFSNSRSEMNVSTLELGDSALYLCASSLVLEAGYTFGSGTRLTVV.

The chain links TRBV7-6 to TRBJ2-5; D call uncertain. Per the germline V gene, CDR1 is SGHVS and CDR2 is FNYEAQ. The CDR3 spans 12 residues. Trimming left V 5 bases short and J 2 bases short, with 6 bases between. The CDR3 bases are TGTGCCAGCAGCCCTTATCAAGAGACCCAGTACTTC. Its protein is CASSPYQETQYF.

The chain has TRBV6-1 and TRBJ2-5; possible D gene TRBD2, 5 bases. This CDR3 region has 17 residues. V lost 5 bases to trimming and J lost 0 bases, with 19 bases between them. Germline values: CDR1 MNHNS, CDR2 SASEGT. The CDR3 DNA reads as TGTGCCAGCAGTAATCTTGCGGGTTGGGCAGACCAAGAGACCCAGTACTTC. This translates into CASSNLAGWADQETQYF.

J is TRBJ2-7 and V is TRBV24-1; D is unresolved. With the DNA end fitting TRBJ1-2 better, the J assignment may be wrong. Germline V gives CDR1 KGHDR, CDR2 SFDVKD. This CDR3 is built from 13 residues. The CDR3 nucleotides are TGTGCCACCAGTGATTCCTCATTTCGGGGCTACACCTTC. Translation gives CATSDSSFRGYTF.

This chain links TRBV7-9 with TRBJ2-1, with D hard to call. The V gene lost 2 bases and the J gene lost 2 bases, with 10 bases spanning the gap. The CDR3 covers 15 residues. The V gene's germline CDR1 is SEHNR and CDR2 FQNEAQ (reference sequence). DNA of the CDR3: TGTGCCAGCAGCTTAATGGACCGCACCTACAATGAGCAGTTCTTC. It encodes CASSLMDRTYNEQFF.

The chain uses TRBV7-3 and TRBJ2-7, with 8 nucleotides matching TRBD2. CDR1 is SGHTA and CDR2 is FQGTGA in the germline V gene. Trimming at V came to 5 bases and at J to 7 bases, leaving 16 bases not matched to a gene. The CDR3 spans 16 residues. This chain's CDR3 is CASSPQIAGLYNEQYF. For the CDR3, the DNA is TGTGCCAGCAGCCCTCAAATAGCGGGACTTTACAATGAGCAGTACTTC.

In its sample, this clonotype was seen many times. The CDR3 sequence: CASIIRGGTGELFF. The CDR3 DNA follows: TGTGCCAGCATCATCAGGGGAGGGACCGGGGAGCTGTTTTTT. The V call is TRBV2, the J call TRBJ2-2; tentative D call: TRBD2 (7 bases). The CDR3 contains 14 residues. Germline values: CDR1 SNHLY, CDR2 FYNNEI. Trimming stripped 7 bases from V and 5 bases from J, with 14 bases between.